The clone carrying this T cell receptor (beta chain) was seen a few times. The record originates from a study of blood T cell repertoires in COVID-19. Assay: immunoSEQ multiplex PCR; the TCRdb copy retains only in-frame clones and omits some. The sample yields around 120,000 clones, about three quarters seen once. Germline lookup yields CDR1 LNHDA and CDR2 SQIVND (reference sequence). CDR3 length: 15 amino acids. V lost 3 bases and J lost 3, with 14 bases in between. The sequencing input was peripheral blood. The V gene is TRBV19, the J gene TRBJ1-1, with no clear D. The sequence was collected from a human donor with acute or convalescent COVID-19. The donor label of this sample is uncertain. CDR3: CASSITGQRDTEAFF. CDR3 bases: TGTGCCAGTAGTATCACGGGCCAGCGGGACACTGAAGCTTTCTTT.